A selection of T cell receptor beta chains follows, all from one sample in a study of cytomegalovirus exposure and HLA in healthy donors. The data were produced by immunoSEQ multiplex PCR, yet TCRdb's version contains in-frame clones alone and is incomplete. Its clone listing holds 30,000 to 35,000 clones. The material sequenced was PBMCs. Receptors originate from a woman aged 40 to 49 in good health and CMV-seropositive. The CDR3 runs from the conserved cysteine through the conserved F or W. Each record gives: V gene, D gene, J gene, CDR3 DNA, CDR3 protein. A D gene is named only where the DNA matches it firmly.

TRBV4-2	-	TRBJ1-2	TGTGCCAGCAGCCAAGGGGCAGGCCCCAACTATGGCTACACCTTC	CASSQGAGPNYGYTF
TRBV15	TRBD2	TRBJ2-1	TGTGCCACCAGCAGTTCTCGGACTAGCGGTTACAATGAGCAGTTCTTC	CATSSSRTSGYNEQFF
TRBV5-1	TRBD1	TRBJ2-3	TGCGCCAGCAGCTCCTTGGGGACAGGGGGCACAGATACGCAGTATTTT	CASSSLGTGGTDTQYF
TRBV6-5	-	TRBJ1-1	TGTGCCAGCAGTTACTCCGGGGGGAACACTGAAGCTTTCTTT	CASSYSGGNTEAFF
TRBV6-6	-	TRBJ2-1	TGTGCCAGTAAAGGGGACACCTACAATGAGCAGTTCTTC	CASKGDTYNEQFF
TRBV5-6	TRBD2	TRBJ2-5	TGTGCCAGCAGCTTGGTGGTAGCGGGTAACCAAGAGACCCAGTACTTC	CASSLVVAGNQETQYF
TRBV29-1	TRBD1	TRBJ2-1	TGCAGCGTTGGGTCAGGGGGCCGGGAGCAGTTCTTC	CSVGSGGREQFF
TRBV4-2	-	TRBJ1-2	TGTGCCAGCAGCCAAGCGGTATACGGCTACACCTTC	CASSQAVYGYTF
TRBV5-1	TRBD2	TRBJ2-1	TGCGCCAGCAGCTTAAGCGGGACTAACTCCGACAATGAGCAGTTCTTC	CASSLSGTNSDNEQFF
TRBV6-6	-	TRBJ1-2	TGTGCCAGCAGGACAGGCGCGAACTATGGCTACACCTTC	CASRTGANYGYTF
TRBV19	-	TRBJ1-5	TGTGCCAGTAGTACATCTAACAATCAGCCCCAGCATTTT	CASSTSNNQPQHF
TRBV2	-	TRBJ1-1	TGTGCCAGCAGTCTGTCCCGGTTGGCTGAAGCTTTCTTT	CASSLSRLAEAFF
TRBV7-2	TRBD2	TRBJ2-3	TGTGCCAGCAGCTTAGGTACAGCGGGAGAGGCGGATACGCAGTATTTT	CASSLGTAGEADTQYF
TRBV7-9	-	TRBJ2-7	TGTGCCAGCAGCTTAGGGGCAACCGGGACACTCTCCTACGAGCAGTACTTC	CASSLGATGTLSYEQYF
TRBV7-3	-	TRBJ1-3	TGTGCCACCTCGACAGTGACCAACTCTGGAAACACCATATATTTT	CATSTVTNSGNTIYF
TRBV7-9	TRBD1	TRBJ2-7	TGTGCCAGCAGCTGGGGGACAGGGGAACATCTCTACGAGCAGTACTTC	CASSWGTGEHLYEQYF
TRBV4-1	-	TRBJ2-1	TGCGCCAGCAGCCAAAGCGGCAGATACAATGAGCAGTTCTTC	CASSQSGRYNEQFF
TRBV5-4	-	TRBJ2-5	TGTGCCAGCAGCTCTTATAGCCAAGAGACCCAGTACTTC	CASSSYSQETQYF
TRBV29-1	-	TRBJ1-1	TGCAGCGTCGAGAGGAGGATGAACACTGAAGCTTTCTTT	CSVERRMNTEAFF
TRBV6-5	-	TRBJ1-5	TGTGCCAGCAGTAAAGGGGCCGGAAGCAATCAGCCCCAGCATTTT	CASSKGAGSNQPQHF
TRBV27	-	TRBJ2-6	TGTGCCAGCAGTTTATCAGCTCCGTGGTACTCTGGGGCCAACGTCCTGACTTTC	CASSLSAPWYSGANVLTF
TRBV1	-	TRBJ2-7	TGCACCAGCAGCCAAGTTCAGGGTACGAGATCCTACGAGCAGTACTTC	CTSSQVQGTRSYEQYF
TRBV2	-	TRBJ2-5	TGTGCCAGCAGCACAGATCAAGAGACCCAGTACTTC	CASSTDQETQYF
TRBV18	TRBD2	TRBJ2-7	TGTGCCAGCTCACCAGCGGCTAGCGGGGTCTACGAGCAGTACTTC	CASSPAASGVYEQYF
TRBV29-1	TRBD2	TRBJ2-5	TGCAGCGGTGGGACTAGCGGGAGTCCGGGAGAGACCCAGTACTTC	CSGGTSGSPGETQYF
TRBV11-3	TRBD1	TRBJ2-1	TGTGCCAGCAGCTTAGGAGGGGGCCATAGCCCCCATGAGCAGTTCTTC	CASSLGGGHSPHEQFF
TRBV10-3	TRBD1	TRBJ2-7	TGTGCCATCAGTGACTCGAGACAGGGTAGGAACGAGCAGTACTTC	CAISDSRQGRNEQYF
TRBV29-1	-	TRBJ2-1	TGCAGCGTCGCTGACAGCTCCTACAATGAGCAGTTCTTC	CSVADSSYNEQFF
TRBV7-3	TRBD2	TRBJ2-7	TGTGCCAGCAGCTTGATAGCGGGAGGGAAGGAGCAGTACTTC	CASSLIAGGKEQYF
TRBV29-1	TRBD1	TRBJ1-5	TGCAGCGTTGTTCAGGGGGCCGGGGGCAATCAGCCCCAGCATTTT	CSVVQGAGGNQPQHF
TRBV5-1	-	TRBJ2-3	TGCGCCAGCAGCTTGCAGGGTGTGGGCACAGATAAGCAGTATTTT	CASSLQGVGTDKQYF
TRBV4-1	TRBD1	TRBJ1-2	TGCGCCAGCAGCCACCTCGGACAGGCTACCCTTTCTGGCTACACCTTC	CASSHLGQATLSGYTF
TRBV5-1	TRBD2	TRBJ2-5	TGCGCCAGCAGCTTGACCACTAGCGACCCCGTCCGGACCCAGTACTTC	CASSLTTSDPVRTQYF
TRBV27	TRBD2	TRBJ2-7	TGTGCCAGCAGTTCGGGACTAGCGGGAGCCGAGCAGTACTTC	CASSSGLAGAEQYF
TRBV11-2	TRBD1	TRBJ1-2	TGTGCCAGCAGCTTAGTGGACAGGGCAGGGGGTTACTATGGCTACACCTTC	CASSLVDRAGGYYGYTF
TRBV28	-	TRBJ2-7	TGTGCCAGCCTTACCCCCGGGAGCGCCTACGAGCAGTACTTC	CASLTPGSAYEQYF
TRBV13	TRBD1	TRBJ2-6	TGTGCCAGCAGGACCTGGGGACAGAGTGGGGCCAACGTCCTGACTTTC	CASRTWGQSGANVLTF
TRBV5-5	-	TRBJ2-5	TGTGCCAGCAGCGGAGGGGACCGCGCGGGGACCCAGTACTTC	CASSGGDRAGTQYF
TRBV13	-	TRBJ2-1	TGTGCCAGCAGCCCGCCATCTTGGGGGAGGGGGTTTAGCTCCTACAATGAGCAGTTCTTC	CASSPPSWGRGFSSYNEQFF
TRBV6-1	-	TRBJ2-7	TGTGCCAGCAGTGATCAGGTTAATACAGGGATCATGGACGAGCAGTACTTC	CASSDQVNTGIMDEQYF
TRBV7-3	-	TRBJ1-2	TGTGCCAGCAGCCGGACGGGGGGGGATGGCTACACCTTC	CASSRTGGDGYTF